A single sample is the source of the 4 T cell receptor beta chains below, sequenced in a study of cytomegalovirus exposure and HLA in healthy donors. Some clones are missing from TCRdb's copy, which holds only in-frame ones; the method was immunoSEQ multiplex PCR. The sample lists over 150,000 clones, 85% to 90% occurring once. The sample consisted of PBMCs. These receptors were obtained from a human donor in good health.

This chain links TRBV19 with TRBJ1-5, with TRBD1 identical over 9 bases. This CDR3 region has 15 residues. CDR1 is LNHDA, CDR2 SQIVND, per germline (reference sequence). V shed 2 bases, J shed 4 bases, and the junction held 3 bases outside the gene matches. CDR3 protein: CASSILQGANQPQHF. The CDR3 DNA reads TGTGCCAGTAGTATATTACAGGGGGCGAATCAGCCCCAGCATTTT.

This clone has only one observation. V and J are TRBV19 and TRBJ1-6, with D perhaps matching TRBD1 (5 bases). CDR1 and CDR2 (germline): LNHDA, SQIVND (reference sequence). This CDR3 spans 14 amino acids. Trimming took off 10 bases at V and 9 bases at J, with 19 bases between the two ends. The CDR3 nucleotides read TGTGCCATGCCCTCCCGGCAGGGAGGTTCACCCCTCCACTTT. It is translated as CAMPSRQGGSPLHF.

The chain employs TRBV27 and TRBJ2-6; D remains ambiguous. CDR1 and CDR2 from the germline V gene are MNHEY and SMNVEV (reference sequence). Trimming stripped 6 bases from V and 0 bases from J, with 15 bases between. The CDR3 is 17 amino acids. The CDR3 is CASSFFTKISGANVLTF. For the CDR3, the DNA is TGTGCCAGCAGCTTCTTTACTAAGATCTCTGGGGCCAACGTCCTGACTTTC.

This clone was counted once. The chain links TRBV6-6 to TRBJ2-3, with unresolved D. CDR3 length: 13 residues. Looked up from germline, CDR1 is MNHNY and CDR2 is SVGAGI (reference sequence). The V end lost 6 bases, the J end lost 0 bases, and 7 bases lay between the germline ends. CDR3 sequence reads: CASSTTSTDTQYF. CDR3 in DNA: TGTGCCAGCAGCACCACTAGCACAGATACGCAGTATTTT.